This entry lists 29 T cell receptor beta chains sequenced from one sample in a study of CD4 T cells in relation to SARS-CoV-2 and coronaviruses. Sequencing used immunoSEQ multiplex PCR; TCRdb keeps in-frame clones, though not all of them. The table lists around 20,000 clones, approximately 80% of them singletons. Unexposed donor CD4+ T cells date from about 2010-2019, before the COVID-19 pandemic. CD4+ T cells were isolated from the cells after more than nine days of culture. For these receptors, no antigen is known. The specimen was CD4+ T cells from PBMCs, cultured in vitro. All receptors come from a human donor in good health.

The rearrangement joins TRBV10-1 to TRBJ2-3; D is unresolved. Germline assignment: CDR1 WNHNN and CDR2 SYGVQD (reference sequence). The V and J ends lost 3 bases and 1 base respectively, with 5 bases between them. CDR3 length: 13 residues. CDR3 region: CASSEMGTDTQYF. The DNA of the CDR3 is TGCGCCAGCAGTGAAATGGGCACAGATACGCAGTATTTT.

The gene calls are TRBV3-1 (or the pseudogene TRBV3-2) and TRBJ1-1, with D tentatively TRBD1 (6 bases). V lost 3 bases and J lost 1, with 9 bases in between. Germline CDR1 is LGHDT and CDR2 is YNNKEL (reference sequence). This CDR3 region has 14 residues. The CDR3 region is CASSHIQGNTEAFF. CDR3 nucleotides: TGTGCCAGCAGCCACATACAGGGGAACACTGAAGCTTTCTTT.

This chain links TRBV12-5 with TRBJ1-5; no firm D call. V shed 6 bases and J shed 7 bases, with 10 bases lying between them. This CDR3 contains 12 residues. Per germline, CDR1 LGHNT and CDR2 FRNRAP. The CDR3 spells CASGLGGQPQHF. CDR3 coding DNA: TGTGCTAGTGGCCTGGGTGGACAGCCCCAGCATTTT.

The rearrangement links TRBV18 to TRBJ2-3; D not resolved. Trimming left V 4 bases short and J 4 bases short, with 15 bases between. CDR3 length: 15 amino acids. Germline assignment: CDR1 KGHSH and CDR2 LQKENI. CDR3 sequence: CASSLTSDVADTQYF. In DNA form, the CDR3 reads TGTGCCAGCTCACTGACATCCGACGTGGCAGATACGCAGTATTTT. Filled out from reference TRBV18 and TRBJ2-3, the complete variable domain reads NAGVMQNPRHLVRRRGQEARLRCSPMKGHSHVYWYRQLPEEGLKFMVYLQKENIIDESGMPKERFSAEFPKEGPSILRIQQVVRGDSAAYFCASSLTSDVADTQYFGPGTRLTVL.

This clone was observed a single time. The chain links TRBV6-5 to TRBJ2-5, with D perhaps TRBD2 (6 bases). V was pared by 7 bases and J by 5 bases, with 14 bases between. This CDR3 comprises 13 residues. Germline V gives CDR1 MNHEY, CDR2 SVGAGI. The CDR3 region has the DNA TGTGCCAGCAACCGGGACCTAGCGGAGACCCAGTACTTC. Translated: CASNRDLAETQYF.

The chain employs TRBV5-1 and TRBJ1-1; TRBD1 agrees at 7 bases. This CDR3 comprises 15 residues. CDR1 is SGHRS and CDR2 is YFSETQ in the germline V gene. The V gene end was trimmed by 3 bases and the J gene end by 2 bases; junction bases not matched to a gene: 7. CDR3 loop: CASSSETGANTEAFF. CDR3 nucleotides: TGCGCCAGCAGCTCGGAAACAGGGGCCAACACTGAAGCTTTCTTT.

The table lists this clone with a few counts. The rearrangement uses TRBV11-2 and TRBJ2-2; 9 nucleotides align to TRBD2. Germline V gives CDR1 SGHAT, CDR2 FQNNGV. The CDR3 is made up of 15 amino acids. After removal of 5 bases from V and 5 bases from J, the junction contained 6 bases not matched to a gene. The CDR3, as DNA: TGTGCCAGCAGCCTTAGCGGGAGACGAACCGGGGAGCTGTTTTTT. It is translated as CASSLSGRRTGELFF.

The chain is built from TRBV6-6 and TRBJ2-7; TRBD1 matches at 11 bases. The length of the CDR3 is 16 residues. The germline CDR1 and CDR2 sequences are MNHNY and SVGAGI (reference sequence). V lost 5 bases to trimming and J lost 5 bases; unmatched junction nucleotides: 11. The CDR3 bases are TGTGCCAGCAGTCCCGCGACCGGGACAGGGGGGAACGAGCAGTACTTC. Amino acids: CASSPATGTGGNEQYF.

This clone appeared once. V gene TRBV4-2 combines with J gene TRBJ2-1; D is possibly TRBD1 (7 bases). CDR1 is LGHNA, CDR2 YNFKEQ, per germline. The CDR3 totals 19 residues. V was cut by 1 base and J by 3 bases, with 22 bases left in between. CDR3 in DNA: TGTGCCAGCAGCCAAGGGCCTAGGGGTGGAGGGGGCATCTACAATGAGCAGTTCTTC. It specifies CASSQGPRGGGGIYNEQFF.

The V call is TRBV2, the J call TRBJ1-5, with a weak D call TRBD1 (5 bases). This CDR3 spans 12 amino acids. With 10 bases removed from V and 1 base from J, the gap between germline ends came to 8 bases. CDR1 is SNHLY, CDR2 FYNNEI, per germline. The CDR3: CATRDSNQPQHF. The CDR3 DNA sequence: TGTGCCACCCGGGACAGCAATCAGCCCCAGCATTTT.

V is TRBV27 and J is TRBJ1-5, with a weak D call TRBD1 (5 bases). The CDR3 spans 15 residues. Germline V CDR1 and CDR2: MNHEY, SMNVEV (reference sequence). Trimming left V 0 bases short and J 1 base short, with 7 bases between. CDR3 in DNA: TGTGCCAGCAGTTTATCCGGGGCAAGCAATCAGCCCCAGCATTTT. Protein: CASSLSGASNQPQHF.

The CDR3 region is CAWSGANYGYTF. The CDR3 coding sequence is TGTGCCTGGAGTGGGGCTAACTATGGCTACACCTTC. The V and J genes are TRBV30 and TRBJ1-2; D unclear. V was cut by 1 base and J by 0 bases, with 3 bases left in between. The V gene's germline CDR1 is GTSNPN and CDR2 SVGIG (reference sequence). The CDR3 extends over 12 amino acids.

The chain combines TRBV5-1 with TRBJ2-2, with 7 bases aligning to TRBD2. The CDR3 is made up of 16 amino acids. The V segment lost 0 bases and the J segment 1 base; nucleotides outside the gene matches: 3. Germline CDR1 is SGHRS and CDR2 is YFSETQ. CDR3 nucleotides: TGCGCCAGCAGCTTGGAAAGCGGGGTGAACACCGGGGAGCTGTTTTTT. Its translation is CASSLESGVNTGELFF. Full variable domain (remainder filled in from reference TRBV5-1 and TRBJ2-2): KAGVTQTPRYLIKTRGQQVTLSCSPISGHRSVSWYQQTPGQGLQFLFEYFSETQRNKGNFPGRFSGRQFSNSRSEMNVSTLELGDSALYLCASSLESGVNTGELFFGEGSRLTVL.

The gene calls are TRBV7-9 and TRBJ2-1; TRBD2 agrees at 14 bases. V gave up 3 bases and J gave up 4 bases; unmatched junction bases: 2. The germline CDR1 and CDR2 sequences are SEHNR and FQNEAQ (reference sequence). The length of the CDR3 is 16 residues. This CDR3 is CASSFRTSGGYNEQFF. The CDR3 region has the DNA TGTGCCAGCAGCTTTAGGACTAGCGGGGGGTACAATGAGCAGTTCTTC.

The chain joins TRBV21-1 to TRBJ2-5; the table's D gene call, TRBD2, was not cross checked with the DNA. TRBV21-1 is a recognized pseudogene. The CDR3 has 17 residues. The CDR3 nucleotides read TGTGCCGCGACGTTTGAGGGTAAGATCTGGGTCCAAGAGACCCAGTACTTC. Its translation is CAATFEGKIWVQETQYF.

The chain carries TRBV18 and TRBJ2-5, with TRBD1 identical over 7 bases. This CDR3 has 14 amino acids. CDR1 is KGHSH and CDR2 is LQKENI in the germline V gene. V lost 6 bases and J lost 2; bases outside the gene matches: 6. This CDR3 is CASSPRTGQETQYF. As DNA, the CDR3 is TGTGCCAGCTCCCCCCGGACAGGACAAGAGACCCAGTACTTC.

CDR3 coding DNA: TGTGCCAGCAGCTTACAGGCGGGAGTGGGGCAGTTCTTC. Encoded protein: CASSLQAGVGQFF. The chain combines TRBV7-3 with TRBJ2-1, with 7 nucleotides matching TRBD2. The germline V gene encodes CDR1 SGHTA and CDR2 FQGTGA. Trimming took 2 bases from V and 12 from J; bases not matched to a gene: 7. This CDR3 contains 13 residues.

This clone was seen more than once but under ten times. The V gene is TRBV4-1, the J gene TRBJ2-7; D unresolved. Germline V CDR1 and CDR2: MGHRA, YSYEKL. The CDR3 has 13 residues. Trimming removed 2 bases from V and 11 bases from J, with 16 bases in between. The CDR3 DNA sequence: TGCGCCAGCAGCCAACCGGACGGAGCAGTCAAGTACTTC. This codes for CASSQPDGAVKYF.

V is TRBV5-1 and J is TRBJ1-1, with D maybe TRBD1 (6 bases). The CDR3 has 15 amino acids. Trimming cost V 0 bases and J 3 bases, with 12 bases left between them. Germline CDR1 SGHRS, CDR2 YFSETQ. The CDR3, as DNA: TGCGCCAGCAGCTTGGCTCCGGGGGCCGACACTGAAGCTTTCTTT. Its translation is CASSLAPGADTEAFF.

CDR3 sequence: CASSFRDGNSGANVLTF. CDR3 DNA: TGCGCCAGCAGCTTTAGGGACGGGAACTCTGGGGCCAACGTCCTGACTTTC. The chain recombines TRBV5-1 with TRBJ2-6, with D tentatively TRBD1 or TRBD2 (5 bases each). Germline V gene data show CDR1 as SGHRS and CDR2 as YFSETQ. The germline V and J ends were trimmed by 2 bases and 0 bases, with 12 bases remaining between them. This CDR3 spans 17 amino acids.

V is TRBV5-4 and J is TRBJ2-7, with D perhaps TRBD1 (6 bases). CDR3 length equals 12 residues. The V end was cut by 2 bases, the J end by 7 bases, with 10 bases between. CDR1 and CDR2 (germline): SGHNT, YYREEE (reference sequence). Written as DNA, the CDR3 is TGTGCCAGCAGCTTACAGGGTTGGGAGCAGTACTTC. Translating gives CASSLQGWEQYF. Combining the CDR3 with reference TRBV5-4 and TRBJ2-7 gives the whole variable domain ETGVTQSPTHLIKTRGQQVTLRCSSQSGHNTVSWYQQALGQGPQFIFQYYREEENGRGNFPPRFSGLQFPNYSSELNVNALELDDSALYLCASSLQGWEQYFGPGTRLTVT.

The sample holds a few counts of this clone. The rearrangement uses TRBV28 and TRBJ2-5; 9 bases align to TRBD1. Trimming cost V 6 bases and J 6 bases; bases outside gene matches: 11. CDR1 MDHEN and CDR2 SYDVKM come from the germline V gene. This CDR3 spans 15 amino acids. The DNA for the CDR3 is TGTGCCAGCAGCCAGCCGGGACAGGGTCTTCAGACCCAGTACTTC. Its protein product is CASSQPGQGLQTQYF.

V and J are TRBV10-1 and TRBJ2-5; D is possibly TRBD2 (6 bases). Trimming removed 6 bases from V and 3 bases from J, with 14 bases in between. The germline V gene has CDR1 WNHNN and CDR2 SYGVQD (reference sequence). The CDR3 is made up of 14 amino acids. In nucleotides, the CDR3 is TGCGCCAGCAGCTCTAAAGGAGGGAAAGAGACCCAGTACTTC. Protein: CASSSKGGKETQYF.

CDR3 sequence (DNA): TGCAGCGTTGTTACAGCGACATCCTACGAGCAGTACTTC. Residues: CSVVTATSYEQYF. The V gene is TRBV29-1, the J gene TRBJ2-7; D is undetermined. The CDR3 sequence is 13 residues long. The germline V gene encodes CDR1 SQVTM and CDR2 ANQGSEA. The V end was cut by 4 bases, the J end by 1 base, with 11 bases between.

The chain links TRBV5-1 to TRBJ2-7, with D possibly matching TRBD1 (5 bases). Deletions cut 5 bases from V and 0 bases from J, with 15 bases between. The CDR3 is 15 residues long. CDR1 is SGHRS, CDR2 YFSETQ, per germline. The CDR3 region has the DNA TGCGCCAGCAGTCCGGACATGACCCGCTCCTACGAGCAGTACTTC. Its protein product is CASSPDMTRSYEQYF.

The rearrangement joins TRBV6-1 to TRBJ2-3, with D maybe TRBD2 (6 bases). The CDR3 has 16 amino acids. Germline CDR1 reads MNHNS; CDR2 reads SASEGT. V was pared by 2 bases and J by 2 bases, with 14 bases between. The CDR3 loop reads CASSETSGGITDTQYF. CDR3 DNA sequence: TGTGCCAGCAGTGAAACGTCAGGCGGGATCACAGATACGCAGTATTTT.

Sample share makes this clone medium-sized. This rearrangement joins TRBV6-1 to TRBJ2-6, with D possibly being TRBD2 (5 bases). This CDR3 has 16 residues. Trimming removed 2 bases at V and 0 bases at J, with 8 bases between. Germline V gene lookup returns CDR1 MNHNS and CDR2 SASEGT. DNA of the CDR3: TGTGCCAGCAGTGAATTAAGCGGCTCTGGGGCCAACGTCCTGACTTTC. Its translation: CASSELSGSGANVLTF.

The chain combines TRBV30 with TRBJ1-2, with D perhaps TRBD1 (6 bases). This CDR3 has 12 residues. The V gene lost 5 bases and the J gene lost 7 bases, with 14 bases spanning the gap. From germline, CDR1 is GTSNPN and CDR2 SVGIG (reference sequence). Here the CDR3 reads CAWDTGIFGYTF. CDR3 nucleotides: TGTGCCTGGGACACAGGGATTTTTGGCTACACCTTC.

The V gene is TRBV27, the J gene TRBJ2-5; 8 bases align to TRBD1. CDR1 and CDR2 from the germline V gene are MNHEY and SMNVEV (reference sequence). The V and J ends lost 6 bases and 2 bases, in that order; junction bases with no gene match: 5. This CDR3 contains 14 residues. The DNA of the CDR3 is TGTGCCAGCAGCCGGACAGGGCTGCAAGAGACCCAGTACTTC. Protein: CASSRTGLQETQYF.